Shown below are 19 T cell receptor beta chains from a single sample sequenced in a study of cytotoxic CD8 clonotypes in ibrutinib-treated CLL. Clones were read by immunoSEQ multiplex PCR, and TCRdb kept only the in-frame ones, dropping some. Among some 70,000 clones listed, roughly nine tenths were seen once. The sample in question was PBMCs, obtained after 12 months of ibrutinib treatment. These receptors were collected from a human donor with chronic lymphocytic leukemia.

The V call is TRBV6-5, the J call TRBJ2-2; unclear D gene. There are 16 residues in the CDR3. Germline lookup yields CDR1 MNHEY and CDR2 SVGAGI. V dropped 0 bases and J dropped 3 bases, with 11 bases sitting between them. CDR3 protein: CASSYSGPSYTGELFF. CDR3 nucleotides: TGTGCCAGCAGTTACTCAGGGCCTTCATACACCGGGGAGCTGTTTTTT.

This rearrangement joins TRBV7-9 to TRBJ1-1; D call uncertain. V was trimmed by 2 bases and J by 0 bases, leaving 13 bases between them. The CDR3 covers 16 residues. In germline, CDR1 is SEHNR, CDR2 FQNEAQ (reference sequence). The DNA for the CDR3 is TGTGCCAGCAGCTTAAGTAGAGTAGGGCTGAACACTGAAGCTTTCTTT. Translation: CASSLSRVGLNTEAFF.

CDR3 amino acids: CTSSIRLGDKYPKTNEKLFF. CDR3 in DNA: TGCACCAGCAGCATCCGTCTTGGGGACAAATATCCCAAAACTAATGAAAAACTGTTTTTT. The J gene is TRBJ1-4, the V gene TRBV1; TRBD1 was called by the table and not checked on the DNA. TRBV1 is classified as a pseudogene. The CDR3 covers 20 residues.

The chain carries TRBV1 and TRBJ1-1. TRBV1 is a known pseudogene. The CDR3 is made up of 16 amino acids. The CDR3 loop is CTSSQGRVPKNTEAFF. DNA of the CDR3: TGCACCAGCAGCCAAGGGCGGGTGCCGAAAAACACTGAAGCTTTCTTT.

This clone occurred a few times. The chain uses TRBV27 and TRBJ2-7; perhaps TRBD1 as D (6 bases). The CDR3 spans 13 residues. Trimming took 5 bases from V and 3 from J, leaving 11 bases between them. Germline CDR1 MNHEY, CDR2 SMNVEV (reference sequence). The CDR3 sequence is CASSLQQGYEQYF. The DNA of the CDR3 is TGTGCCAGCAGTCTACAACAGGGCTACGAGCAGTACTTC.

The gene calls are TRBV4-1 and TRBJ2-5; maybe TRBD1 (6 bases). The CDR3 is 17 amino acids. Trimming removed 0 bases at V and 6 bases at J, with 20 bases between. Germline-derived CDR1 and CDR2 are MGHRA and YSYEKL. CDR3 coding DNA: TGCGCCAGCAGCCAAGATTTTCGCAGGGGCGGAACGAAGACCCAGTACTTC. Amino acid sequence: CASSQDFRRGGTKTQYF.

V usage is TRBV5-1 and J usage is TRBJ2-1; D perhaps matches TRBD2 (7 bases). Germline CDR1 is SGHRS and CDR2 is YFSETQ. V was clipped by 3 bases and J by 5 bases, with 15 bases between them. The CDR3 contains 15 residues. The CDR3 here is CASSSHSGTNNEQFF. CDR3 DNA: TGCGCCAGCAGCTCCCACAGCGGGACAAACAATGAGCAGTTCTTC.

The chain couples TRBV7-3 to TRBJ2-5; 16 nucleotides line up with TRBD2. Unmatched junction bases numbered 14, after V lost 5 bases and J lost 5 bases. The CDR3 length is 19 residues. Germline V gene data show CDR1 as SGHTA and CDR2 as FQGTGA. The CDR3 sequence is CASSQNPPGLAGGSETQYF. The CDR3, as DNA: TGTGCCAGCAGCCAGAACCCGCCGGGACTAGCGGGAGGGAGTGAGACCCAGTACTTC.

In this sample, this clone turned up a few times. This chain connects TRBV30 to TRBJ2-6, with D uncertain. CDR3 size: 13 residues. The germline gives CDR1 GTSNPN, CDR2 SVGIG (reference sequence). Trimming took off 4 bases at V and 0 bases at J, with 4 bases between the two ends. CDR3 region: CAWTASGANVLTF. The CDR3 region has the DNA TGTGCCTGGACCGCCTCTGGGGCCAACGTCCTGACTTTC.

This clone has just one count. This sequence joins TRBV27 and TRBJ1-4; TRBD1 matches at 10 bases. This CDR3 comprises 14 residues. Germline V CDR1 and CDR2: MNHEY, SMNVEV (reference sequence). The J segment lost 7 bases and the V segment lost 6 bases, leaving 5 bases of the junction unmatched. The CDR3 DNA reads TGTGCCAGCAGCCCGGGACAGGGGTTTGAAAAACTGTTTTTT. Its translation is CASSPGQGFEKLFF.

Only one count was recorded for this clone. The chain employs TRBV2 and TRBJ1-4; 9 bases map to TRBD1. CDR1 is SNHLY and CDR2 is FYNNEI in the germline V gene. V was clipped by 5 bases and J by 4 bases; unmatched bases: 2. The CDR3 is 14 amino acids. CDR3 in amino acids: CASSLDRGNEKLFF. CDR3 DNA sequence: TGTGCCAGCAGTCTGGACAGGGGTAATGAAAAACTGTTTTTT.

The J gene is TRBJ2-5, the V gene TRBV5-6; D remains ambiguous. The CDR3 covers 11 residues. In germline, CDR1 is SGHDT, CDR2 YYEEEE. Trimming pared 3 bases from V and 4 bases from J, leaving 4 bases between. DNA for the CDR3: TGTGCCAGCAGCTCCAGAGAGACCCAGTACTTC. The encoded protein is CASSSRETQYF.

CDR3 sequence: CASSEPGLGGYTF. The CDR3 DNA sequence: TGTGCCAGCAGTGAACCGGGACTTGGTGGCTACACCTTC. The chain links TRBV28 to TRBJ1-2; weak D call: TRBD1 (5 bases). V lost 5 bases and J 7 bases, leaving 14 bases between the germline ends. Per the germline V gene, CDR1 is MDHEN and CDR2 is SYDVKM. The CDR3 consists of 13 residues.

The chain uses TRBV2 and TRBJ2-1; 10 bases align to TRBD1. The V segment lost 8 bases and the J segment 7 bases; nucleotides outside the gene matches: 14. The germline V gene encodes CDR1 SNHLY and CDR2 FYNNEI. The CDR3 length is 16 residues. CDR3 region: CASFDTRQGASNEQFF. The CDR3 coding sequence is TGTGCCAGCTTTGATACCCGACAGGGGGCATCGAATGAGCAGTTCTTC.

The chain uses TRBV30 and TRBJ2-4, with D perhaps TRBD1 (6 bases). V lost 2 bases and J 8 bases, leaving 19 bases between the germline ends. The V gene's germline CDR1 is GTSNPN and CDR2 SVGIG (reference sequence). The CDR3 length is 15 residues. The CDR3 DNA reads as TGTGCCTGGAGTCCACCAGGGGCCCTGGGGGACATTCAGTACTTC. Its translation is CAWSPPGALGDIQYF.

V gene TRBV7-3 combines with J gene TRBJ2-5; 12 nucleotides agree with TRBD2. The germline gives CDR1 SGHTA, CDR2 FQGTGA. Germline trimming cut 1 base from V and 7 bases from J; bases unmatched to any gene: 4. The CDR3 is 15 amino acids. CDR3 bases: TGTGCCAGCAGCTTAAGACTAGCGGGAGCTGGGACCCAGTACTTC. It is translated as CASSLRLAGAGTQYF.

The V call is TRBV14, the J call TRBJ2-7; D is possibly TRBD1 or TRBD2 (5 bases each). V lost 1 base and J 4 bases, leaving 17 bases between the germline ends. The CDR3 is 16 amino acids. In germline, CDR1 is SGHDN, CDR2 FVKESK. The CDR3 DNA is TGTGCCAGCAGCCAAGGAGGGACCGGAGGCCTTTACGAGCAGTACTTC. Its protein is CASSQGGTGGLYEQYF.

The rearrangement joins TRBV7-9 to TRBJ2-7, with TRBD2 matching over 10 bases. There are 14 residues in the CDR3. V lost 5 bases to trimming and J lost 6 bases; unmatched junction nucleotides: 7. From germline, CDR1 is SEHNR and CDR2 FQNEAQ (reference sequence). The CDR3 is CASSPLAGVSEQYF. The CDR3 nucleotides are TGTGCCAGCAGCCCTCTAGCGGGAGTTTCCGAGCAGTACTTC.

V usage is TRBV29-1 and J usage is TRBJ1-5; D uncertain. Germline V gene sequence: CDR1 SQVTM, CDR2 ANQGSEA. Trimming took off 6 bases at V and 5 bases at J, with 14 bases between the two ends. The CDR3 is made up of 13 amino acids. The chain's CDR3 is CSVNAGWDQPQHF. The CDR3 region has the DNA TGCAGCGTCAACGCGGGGTGGGATCAGCCCCAGCATTTT.